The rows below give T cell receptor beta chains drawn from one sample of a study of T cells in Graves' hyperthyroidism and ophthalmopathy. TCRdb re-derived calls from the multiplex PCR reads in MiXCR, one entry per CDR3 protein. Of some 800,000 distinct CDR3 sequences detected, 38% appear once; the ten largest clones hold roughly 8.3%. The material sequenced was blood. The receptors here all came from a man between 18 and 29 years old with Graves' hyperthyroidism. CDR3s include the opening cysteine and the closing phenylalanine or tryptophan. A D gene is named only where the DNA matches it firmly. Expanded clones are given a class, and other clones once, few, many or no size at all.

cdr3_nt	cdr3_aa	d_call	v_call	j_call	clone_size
TGTGCCAGTAGTCCGGGACAGGGGGCTTTAACGAAAAAAGAGACCCAGTACTTC	CASSPGQGALTKKETQYF	TRBD1	TRBV19	TRBJ2-5	NA
TGTGCCAGCAGTGAAGTGGGGCTTATGAACACTGAAGCTTTCTTT	CASSEVGLMNTEAFF	NA	TRBV25-1	TRBJ1-1	many
TGCGCCACCTGGCAGGAAGAGACCCAGTACTTC	CATWQEETQYF	NA	TRBV10-1	TRBJ2-5	NA
TGTGCCAGCAGTGTAATCGGTGGGGGGACCCAAGAGACCCAGTACTTC	CASSVIGGGTQETQYF	NA	TRBV25-1	TRBJ2-5	many
TGTGCCAGCAGCCCTAGAGGGGGAGGCCCGCAGGACGAGCAGTACTTC	CASSPRGGGPQDEQYF	NA	TRBV7-9	TRBJ2-7	NA
TGTGCCAGCAGCCAAGTTTCCGGGACAGGGGCCTACGAGCAGTACTTC	CASSQVSGTGAYEQYF	TRBD1	TRBV5-8	TRBJ2-7	NA
TGTGCCAGCAGATCGGGACAGGTCAATTCACCCCTCCACTTT	CASRSGQVNSPLHF	TRBD1	TRBV12-3/TRBV12-4	TRBJ1-6	NA
TGTGCCAGCAGTGTTGTCTCGCAGGGGAGAGAGCAGTACTTC	CASSVVSQGREQYF	NA	TRBV7-2	TRBJ2-7	few
TGTGCCACCAGCAGAGATCTAGGACAGCAAGAGACCCAGTACTTC	CATSRDLGQQETQYF	NA	TRBV15	TRBJ2-5	many
TGTGCCAGCAGCGTAAGAGGGGACAGGGGCTACGAGCAGTACTTC	CASSVRGDRGYEQYF	TRBD1	TRBV9	TRBJ2-7	NA
TGTGCCCAGCGATTAGGGAGTGGCGAGCAGTACTTC	CAQRLGSGEQYF	NA	TRBV2	TRBJ2-7	many
TGTGCCAGCAGCGCGGGCCCAGGGGCGGACGAGCAGTACTTC	CASSAGPGADEQYF	NA	TRBV7-2	TRBJ2-7	few
TGTGCCAGCAGTTTAAGGCGCTCGGTAGCTTTCTTT	CASSLRRSVAFF	NA	TRBV12-3/TRBV12-4	TRBJ1-1	few
TGCAGTGCTTCGAGGGGTTTGAACGAGCAGTACTTC	CSASRGLNEQYF	NA	TRBV20-1	TRBJ2-7	few
TGTGCCAGCAGTGAAGCGGCCTACCCGAACACCGGGGAGCTGTTTTTT	CASSEAAYPNTGELFF	NA	TRBV7-9	TRBJ2-2	NA
TGTGCCAGCAGCGTAGGAAGCGGGAGCAGGGCCACCGGGGAGCTGTTTTTT	CASSVGSGSRATGELFF	TRBD2	TRBV9	TRBJ2-2	once
TGTGCCAGCAGCGAATTGGGACAGCCGAACTATGGCTACACCTTC	CASSELGQPNYGYTF	TRBD1	TRBV7-2	TRBJ1-2	few
TGTGCCAGCAGCCAAGGAGCAGGGGGCGCGGAATCTGAAGCTTTCTTT	CASSQGAGGAESEAFF	TRBD1	TRBV9	TRBJ1-1	NA
TGCGCCAGCAGCCAAGAGGTCGTGGGAGCAGAGACCCAGTACTTC	CASSQEVVGAETQYF	NA	TRBV4-3	TRBJ2-5	NA
TGTGCCAGCAGGTCCGATGACGGGGAGCTGTTTTTT	CASRSDDGELFF	NA	TRBV7-9	TRBJ2-2	NA
TGCGCCAGCAGCCAAGAGTCCGGGAGGGCCGATGAGACCCAGTACTTC	CASSQESGRADETQYF	TRBD2	TRBV4-1	TRBJ2-5	NA
TGTGCCACCAGCAGTGCGCGGGACAATAATTCACCCCTCCACTTT	CATSSARDNNSPLHF	NA	TRBV15	TRBJ1-6	NA
TGTGCCACGATACAGGGAGGCATTCAGTACTTC	CATIQGGIQYF	NA	TRBV2	TRBJ2-4	NA
TGTGCCAGCAGTTACGGGCAGTCTAGCAATCAGCCCCAGCATTTT	CASSYGQSSNQPQHF	NA	TRBV6-6	TRBJ1-5	few
TGCAGCGTTGGCAGTACGGCTGGAAACACCATATATTTT	CSVGSTAGNTIYF	NA	TRBV29-1	TRBJ1-3	many
TGCGCCAGCAGCCAAAAACAGAACACTGAAGCTTTCTTT	CASSQKQNTEAFF	NA	TRBV4-1	TRBJ1-1	NA
TGTGCCAGCAGCTTCGCTGGGACTGAAGCTTTCTTT	CASSFAGTEAFF	NA	TRBV12-3/TRBV12-4	TRBJ1-1	many
TGCGCCAGCAGCCCAAGTGGGGGCACCCTTGAAGCTTTCTTT	CASSPSGGTLEAFF	NA	TRBV5-1	TRBJ1-1	NA
TGCAGTGCCAGCAGTTTGGGGGGCCCCTACGAGCAGTACTTC	CSASSLGGPYEQYF	NA	TRBV20-1	TRBJ2-7	NA